These T cell receptor beta chains were read from a single sample in a study of shared T cell receptors in the human thymus. Method: immunoSEQ multiplex PCR; TCRdb's copy keeps in-frame clones and lacks some. Counted here are hundreds of thousands of clones, 70% to 90% occurring once; the ten biggest clones make up roughly 0.0086%. The same specimen was also included in a second study, on human thymus T cells.

Sequencing was performed on thymocytes. The receptors derive from a boy in the first two years of life with a congenital heart defect. CDR3s include the opening cysteine and the closing phenylalanine or tryptophan. The order of the fields is V gene, clone size, D gene, J gene, CDR3 protein, CDR3 DNA. The D gene is left open where the match is weak. A clone size is listed for some rows: how often the clone was seen (once, few, many), or a class if it is expanded.

TRBV19	once	.	TRBJ1-2	CASLNRAKSYGYTF	TGTGCCAGCCTCAACAGGGCCAAGAGCTATGGCTACACCTTC
TRBV4-1	.	TRBD1	TRBJ2-3	CASSQSPGQGTDTQYF	TGCGCCAGCAGCCAAAGCCCGGGACAGGGCACAGATACGCAGTATTTT
TRBV6-5	.	TRBD1	TRBJ2-1	CASSGTGVSYNEQFF	TGTGCCAGCAGTGGGACAGGGGTCTCCTACAATGAGCAGTTCTTC
TRBV19	.	.	TRBJ2-4	CASSIRYRAYKNIQYF	TGTGCCAGTAGTATCCGTTACAGGGCGTATAAAAACATTCAGTACTTC
TRBV28	once	.	TRBJ1-4	CASSFADRELTNEKLFF	TGTGCCAGCAGTTTCGCCGACAGAGAATTAACTAATGAAAAACTGTTTTTT
TRBV7-6	few	.	TRBJ2-1	CASSRSGLPYNEQFF	TGTGCCAGCAGCCGTAGCGGACTCCCTTACAATGAGCAGTTCTTC
TRBV28	.	.	TRBJ1-2	CASTPDRLYGYTF	TGTGCCAGCACCCCCGACAGACTCTATGGCTACACCTTC
TRBV4-1	.	.	TRBJ1-5	CASSHLRDNQPQHF	TGCGCCAGCAGCCATTTGAGGGATAATCAGCCCCAGCATTTT
TRBV2	.	.	TRBJ2-1	CASSGGEQFF	TGTGCCAGCAGTGGAGGTGAGCAGTTCTTC
TRBV30	few	TRBD1	TRBJ1-2	CAWSETPGQANYGYTF	TGTGCCTGGAGTGAGACACCGGGACAGGCTAACTATGGCTACACCTTC
TRBV19	.	TRBD1	TRBJ1-5	CASSSPRTGTGNQPQHF	TGTGCCAGTAGTTCCCCCAGGACAGGGACGGGCAATCAGCCCCAGCATTTT
TRBV27	.	TRBD2	TRBJ2-3	CASSPISGASTDTQYF	TGTGCCAGCAGTCCCATTAGCGGGGCATCCACAGATACGCAGTATTTT
TRBV28	.	.	TRBJ2-3	CASSFSQGRDTQYF	TGTGCCAGCAGTTTTAGCCAGGGGCGAGATACGCAGTATTTT
TRBV2	.	TRBD1	TRBJ1-5	CASSRQGSNQPQHF	TGTGCCAGCTCTCGACAGGGTAGCAATCAGCCCCAGCATTTT
TRBV7-2	.	.	TRBJ2-7	CASSPHMGDEQYF	TGTGCCAGCAGCCCCCATATGGGAGACGAGCAGTACTTC
TRBV6-5	.	.	TRBJ2-7	CASSYSGTSNYEQYF	TGTGCCAGCAGTTACTCTGGGACATCCAACTACGAGCAGTACTTC
TRBV9	.	TRBD1	TRBJ2-2	CASSVSTGTADTGELFF	TGTGCCAGCAGCGTATCCACCGGGACAGCGGACACCGGGGAGCTGTTTTTT
TRBV7-2	.	TRBD1	TRBJ1-4	CASSLGGGQGHEKLFF	TGTGCCAGCAGCTTAGGAGGGGGACAGGGCCATGAAAAACTGTTTTTT
TRBV4-3	.	.	TRBJ2-5	CASSQDLGAIQETQYF	TGCGCCAGCAGCCAAGATCTGGGGGCTATCCAAGAGACCCAGTACTTC
TRBV6-5	few	TRBD1	TRBJ2-2	CASSYGDRDTGELFF	TGTGCCAGCAGTTACGGGGACAGGGACACCGGGGAGCTGTTTTTT
TRBV30	.	.	TRBJ1-4	CAWLYSGGEKLFF	TGTGCCTGGCTCTACTCCGGAGGGGAAAAACTGTTTTTT
TRBV2	.	TRBD2	TRBJ2-7	CASSGWLAGGPPYEQYF	TGTGCCTCGTCAGGGTGGCTAGCGGGAGGGCCGCCCTACGAGCAGTACTTC
TRBV18	once	TRBD1	TRBJ2-7	CASSPPDRGAEQYF	TGTGCCAGCTCACCACCTGACAGGGGGGCCGAGCAGTACTTC
TRBV5-4	.	.	TRBJ1-2	CASSSLTTPNYGYTF	TGTGCCAGCAGCTCACTAACGACTCCTAACTATGGCTACACCTTC
TRBV4-3	.	.	TRBJ2-7	CASSQDNSAGSQPRDEQYF	TGCGCCAGCAGCCAAGACAACTCAGCAGGGTCTCAGCCAAGGGACGAGCAGTACTTC
TRBV10-3	once	.	TRBJ2-7	CAISELGQGSIYEQYF	TGTGCCATCAGTGAGCTGGGGCAGGGGTCTATCTACGAGCAGTACTTC
TRBV30	.	TRBD2	TRBJ2-4	CAWSWGGPPPKNIQYF	TGTGCCTGGAGTTGGGGGGGACCCCCCCCGAAAAACATTCAGTACTTC
TRBV6-1	.	.	TRBJ1-1	CASSEALAVFGEKFTEAFF	TGTGCCAGCAGTGAAGCTTTGGCGGTTTTCGGGGAAAAGTTCACTGAAGCTTTCTTT
TRBV7-3	once	TRBD1	TRBJ1-6	CASSRDRGSPLHF	TGTGCCAGCAGCCGAGACAGGGGGTCCCCCCTCCACTTT
TRBV28	once	.	TRBJ2-3	CASSLPLALRYPNNTDTQYF	TGTGCCAGCAGTTTACCCCTAGCACTTCGGTACCCGAATAACACAGATACGCAGTATTTT
TRBV9	.	.	TRBJ2-5	CASSVNSGGGQETQYF	TGTGCCAGCAGCGTGAATTCTGGAGGTGGGCAAGAGACCCAGTACTTC
TRBV4-1	.	TRBD1	TRBJ1-1	CASSQSTGGREAFF	TGCGCCAGCAGCCAATCAACAGGGGGCCGTGAAGCTTTCTTT
TRBV18	.	.	TRBJ2-7	CASSPRGEGSYEQYF	TGTGCCAGCTCACCAAGGGGGGAGGGCTCCTACGAGCAGTACTTC
TRBV27	.	.	TRBJ2-7	CASSLGRAYEQYF	TGTGCCAGCAGTTTAGGCAGGGCCTACGAGCAGTACTTC
TRBV28	.	TRBD1	TRBJ2-7	CASSPGTVYEQYF	TGTGCCAGCAGCCCCGGGACAGTCTACGAGCAGTACTTC
TRBV27	once	TRBD1	TRBJ1-3	CAFLDRELSGNTIYF	TGTGCCTTCTTGGACAGGGAGCTTTCTGGAAACACCATATATTTT
TRBV4-1	.	TRBD2	TRBJ2-7	CASSQGATSGSYEQYF	TGCGCCAGCAGCCAAGGAGCTACTAGCGGGAGCTACGAGCAGTACTTC
TRBV27	.	.	TRBJ1-5	CASNPTGGAVGNQPQHF	TGTGCCAGCAACCCCACTGGGGGGGCGGTCGGCAATCAGCCCCAGCATTTT
TRBV28	few	TRBD2	TRBJ2-7	CASGGGGRALTEQYF	TGTGCCAGCGGAGGGGGCGGGAGGGCCTTAACTGAGCAGTACTTC
TRBV6-5	few	.	TRBJ1-4	CASSNDSSNEKLFF	TGTGCCAGCAGTAACGACAGCTCTAATGAAAAACTGTTTTTT
TRBV27	.	.	TRBJ1-2	CASSLSFKSTRGTEGYTF	TGTGCCAGCAGTTTATCCTTTAAGTCCACCAGGGGAACGGAAGGCTACACCTTC
TRBV4-1	.	TRBD1	TRBJ2-7	CASSQEGDRLGYEQYF	TGCGCCAGCAGCCAAGAGGGGGACAGGCTCGGGTACGAGCAGTACTTC
TRBV30	.	TRBD1	TRBJ2-2	CAWRGRQTGEFTGELFF	TGTGCCTGGAGGGGACGTCAGACAGGGGAATTCACCGGGGAGCTGTTTTTT
TRBV28	.	TRBD2	TRBJ2-3	CASSTPRGGVFWTQYF	TGTGCCAGCAGTACACCCCGCGGGGGTGTCTTTTGGACGCAGTATTTT
TRBV2	.	TRBD1	TRBJ1-6	CASSHRGGNSPLHF	TGTGCCAGCAGCCACAGGGGTGGAAATTCCCCCCTCCACTTT
TRBV19	.	TRBD1	TRBJ2-3	CASSLTGAVTDTQYF	TGTGCCAGTAGCCTGACAGGGGCTGTCACAGATACGCAGTATTTT
TRBV18	.	.	TRBJ2-4	CASSPSRVENIQYF	TGTGCCAGCTCACCCTCGAGGGTCGAAAACATTCAGTACTTC
TRBV10-3	.	.	TRBJ2-1	CAISDWGELYNEQFF	TGTGCCATCAGTGATTGGGGGGAATTATACAATGAGCAGTTCTTC
TRBV18	few	.	TRBJ2-7	CASSPPQRGGQYF	TGTGCCAGCTCACCACCGCAGAGGGGGGGGCAGTACTTC
TRBV4-3	.	TRBD2	TRBJ2-7	CASSQEAGEDEQYF	TGCGCCAGCAGCCAAGAAGCGGGAGAGGACGAGCAGTACTTC
TRBV5-4	.	TRBD1	TRBJ2-3	CASSLGTGGSTDTQYF	TGTGCCAGCAGCTTGGGGACAGGGGGAAGCACAGATACGCAGTATTTT
TRBV4-1	.	.	TRBJ1-6	CASSQDGGFPDSPLHF	TGCGCCAGCAGCCAAGATGGGGGGTTTCCGGATTCACCCCTCCACTTT
TRBV7-9	.	TRBD1	TRBJ2-7	CASSLVGGQGYEQYF	TGTGCCAGCAGCTTAGTGGGGGGACAGGGCTACGAGCAGTACTTC
TRBV28	once	TRBD1	TRBJ1-1	CASRFGDSLNTEAFF	TGTGCCAGCAGATTTGGGGACAGCCTAAACACTGAAGCTTTCTTT
TRBV27	.	TRBD2	TRBJ2-2	CASSPRLAGGPVLFF	TGTGCCAGCAGTCCCCGACTAGCGGGAGGGCCGGTGCTGTTTTTT
TRBV20-1	.	TRBD1	TRBJ1-5	CSASQDRQHF	TGCAGTGCTAGCCAGGACAGGCAGCATTTT
TRBV4-1	few	TRBD1	TRBJ2-7	CASSTRTGRVEQYF	TGCGCCAGCAGCACACGGACAGGGCGTGTCGAGCAGTACTTC
TRBV27	.	.	TRBJ1-1	CASIPTRDLTGRAFF	TGTGCCAGCATCCCCACCCGGGACTTAACCGGTCGAGCTTTCTTT